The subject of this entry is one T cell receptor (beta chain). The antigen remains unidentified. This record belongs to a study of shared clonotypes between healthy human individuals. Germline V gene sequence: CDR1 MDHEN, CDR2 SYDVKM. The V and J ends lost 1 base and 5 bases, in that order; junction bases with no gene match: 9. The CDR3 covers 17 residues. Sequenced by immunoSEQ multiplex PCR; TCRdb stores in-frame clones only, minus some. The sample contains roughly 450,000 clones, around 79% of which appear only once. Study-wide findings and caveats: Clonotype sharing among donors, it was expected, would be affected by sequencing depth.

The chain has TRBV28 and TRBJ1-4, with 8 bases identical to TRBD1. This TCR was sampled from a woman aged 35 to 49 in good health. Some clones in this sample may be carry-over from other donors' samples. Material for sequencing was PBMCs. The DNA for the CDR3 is TGTGCCAGCAGTTTATCAGGGGGCGTCCTCCCCAATGAAAAACTGTTTTTT. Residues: CASSLSGGVLPNEKLFF.